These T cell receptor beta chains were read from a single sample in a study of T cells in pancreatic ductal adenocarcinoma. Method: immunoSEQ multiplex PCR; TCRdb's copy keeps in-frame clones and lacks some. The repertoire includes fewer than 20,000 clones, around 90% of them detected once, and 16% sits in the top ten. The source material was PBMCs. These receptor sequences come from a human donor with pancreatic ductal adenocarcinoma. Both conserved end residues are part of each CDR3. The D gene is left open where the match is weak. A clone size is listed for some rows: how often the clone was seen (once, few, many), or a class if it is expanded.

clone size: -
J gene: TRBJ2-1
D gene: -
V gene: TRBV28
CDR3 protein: CASSLGLTGSGGPKYNEQFF
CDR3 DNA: TGTGCCAGCAGTTTAGGACTAACAGGGAGTGGCGGTCCGAAGTACAATGAGCAGTTCTTC

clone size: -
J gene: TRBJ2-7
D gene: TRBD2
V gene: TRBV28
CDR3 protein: CASSLAGGTLEQYF
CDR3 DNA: TGTGCCAGCAGTTTAGCGGGAGGGACCCTAGAGCAGTACTTC

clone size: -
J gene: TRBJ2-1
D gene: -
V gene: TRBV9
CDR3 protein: CASSVFRSSYNEQFF
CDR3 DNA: TGTGCCAGCAGCGTATTTAGGAGCTCCTACAATGAGCAGTTCTTC

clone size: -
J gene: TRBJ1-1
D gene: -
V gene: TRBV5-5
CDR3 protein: CASSWVLANTEAFF
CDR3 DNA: TGTGCCAGCAGCTGGGTTCTGGCTAACACTGAAGCTTTCTTT

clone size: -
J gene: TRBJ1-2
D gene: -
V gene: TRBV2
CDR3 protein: CASSEGGGNYGYTF
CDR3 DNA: TGTGCCAGCAGTGAAGGTGGGGGTAACTATGGCTACACCTTC

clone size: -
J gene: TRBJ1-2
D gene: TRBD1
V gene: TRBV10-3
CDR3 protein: CAISDSLDRGALYGYTF
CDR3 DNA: TGTGCCATCAGTGACTCCTTAGACAGGGGCGCCCTCTATGGCTACACCTTC

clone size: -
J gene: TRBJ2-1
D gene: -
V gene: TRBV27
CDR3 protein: CASSLEVYNEQFF
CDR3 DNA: TGTGCCAGCAGTTTAGAGGTCTACAATGAGCAGTTCTTC

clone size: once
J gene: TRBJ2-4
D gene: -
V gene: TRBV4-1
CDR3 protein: CASSQAPFRGALIQYF
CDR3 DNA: TGCGCCAGCAGCCAAGCCCCCTTCAGGGGGGCCCTTATTCAGTACTTC

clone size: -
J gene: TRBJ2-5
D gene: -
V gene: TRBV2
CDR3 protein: CASSEAEETQYF
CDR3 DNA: TGTGCCAGCAGTGAAGCGGAAGAGACCCAGTACTTC

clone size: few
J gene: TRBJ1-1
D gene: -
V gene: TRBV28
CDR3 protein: CASSFNDRVEAFF
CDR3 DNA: TGTGCCAGCAGTTTTAACGACAGAGTAGAAGCTTTCTTT

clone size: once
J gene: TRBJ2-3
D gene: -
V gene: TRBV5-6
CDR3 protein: CASSGGFPVSTDTQYF
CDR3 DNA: TGTGCCAGCAGCGGCGGGTTCCCAGTTAGCACAGATACGCAGTATTTT

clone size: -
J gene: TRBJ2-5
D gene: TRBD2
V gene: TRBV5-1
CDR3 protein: CASSLGTSRQETQYF
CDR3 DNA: TGCGCCAGCAGCCTTGGGACTAGCAGGCAAGAGACCCAGTACTTC

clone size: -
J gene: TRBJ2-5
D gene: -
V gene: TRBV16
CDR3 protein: CASSPSGETQYF
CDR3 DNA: TGTGCCAGCAGCCCGAGCGGTGAGACCCAGTACTTC

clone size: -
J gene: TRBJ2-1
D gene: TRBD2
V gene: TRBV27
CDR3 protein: CASSLSVAGLYNEQFF
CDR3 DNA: TGTGCCAGCAGTTTATCGGTAGCGGGCCTCTACAATGAGCAGTTCTTC

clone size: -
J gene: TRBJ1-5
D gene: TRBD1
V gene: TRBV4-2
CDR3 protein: CASSQDLGQGVSQPQHF
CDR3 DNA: TGTGCCAGCAGCCAAGATCTAGGACAGGGGGTCAGTCAGCCCCAGCATTTT

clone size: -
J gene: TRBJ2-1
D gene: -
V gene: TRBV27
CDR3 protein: CASSLSDYTYNEQFF
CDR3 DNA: TGTGCCAGCAGTTTATCGGACTATACCTACAATGAGCAGTTCTTC

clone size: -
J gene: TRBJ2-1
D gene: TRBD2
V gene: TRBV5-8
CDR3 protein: CASSSGLAGVSEQFF
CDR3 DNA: TGTGCCAGCAGCTCAGGACTAGCGGGAGTGTCTGAGCAGTTCTTC

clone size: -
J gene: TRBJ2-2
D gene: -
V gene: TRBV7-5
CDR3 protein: CVRSLRAWGQPNTGELFF
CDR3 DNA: TGTGTCAGAAGTTTAAGGGCGTGGGGACAGCCGAACACCGGGGAGCTGTTTTTT

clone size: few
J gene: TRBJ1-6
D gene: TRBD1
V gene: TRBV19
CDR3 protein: CASSIGTVPSGSPLHF
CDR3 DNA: TGTGCCAGTAGTATCGGGACAGTCCCCTCTGGTTCACCCCTCCACTTT

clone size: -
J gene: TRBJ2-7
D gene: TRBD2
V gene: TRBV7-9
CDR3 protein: CASSLAPAGGNEQYF
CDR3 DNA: TGTGCCAGCAGCTTAGCCCCGGCCGGGGGGAACGAGCAGTACTTC

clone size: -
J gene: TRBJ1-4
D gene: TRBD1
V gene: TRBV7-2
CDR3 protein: CASSLARGNEKLFF
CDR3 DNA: TGTGCCAGCAGCTTAGCCAGGGGGAATGAAAAACTGTTTTTT

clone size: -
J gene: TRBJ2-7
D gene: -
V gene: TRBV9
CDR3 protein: CASSVAAGNYEQYF
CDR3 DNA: TGTGCCAGCAGCGTAGCTGCGGGGAACTACGAGCAGTACTTC

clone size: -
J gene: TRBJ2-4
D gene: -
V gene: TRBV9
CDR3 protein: CASSVASGRGHQDF
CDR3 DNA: TGTGCCAGCAGCGTAGCCTCAGGTCGGGGTCACCAAGACTTC

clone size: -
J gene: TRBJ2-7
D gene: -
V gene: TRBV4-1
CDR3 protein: CASSPSGVISSYEQYF
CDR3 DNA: TGCGCCAGCAGCCCCTCCGGGGTGATAAGCTCCTACGAGCAGTACTTC

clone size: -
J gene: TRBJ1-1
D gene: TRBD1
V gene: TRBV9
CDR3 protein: CASSVTGGGEAFF
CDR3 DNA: TGTGCCAGCAGCGTAACAGGGGGTGGTGAAGCTTTCTTT

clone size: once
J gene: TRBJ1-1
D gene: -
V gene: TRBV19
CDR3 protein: CASSMSMNTEAFF
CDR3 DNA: TGTGCCAGTAGTATGTCCATGAACACTGAAGCTTTCTTT

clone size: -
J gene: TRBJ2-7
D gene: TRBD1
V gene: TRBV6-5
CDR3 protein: CASTRQGGGYEQYF
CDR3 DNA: TGTGCCAGCACCCGACAGGGGGGTGGCTACGAGCAGTACTTC

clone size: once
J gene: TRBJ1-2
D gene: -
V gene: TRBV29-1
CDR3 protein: CSVEDPQTGGYGYTF
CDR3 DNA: TGCAGCGTTGAAGATCCCCAAACTGGGGGCTATGGCTACACCTTC

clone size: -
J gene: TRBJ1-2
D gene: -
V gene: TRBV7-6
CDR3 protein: CASSLALQGYGYTF
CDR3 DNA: TGTGCCAGCAGCTTAGCTCTACAGGGCTATGGCTACACCTTC

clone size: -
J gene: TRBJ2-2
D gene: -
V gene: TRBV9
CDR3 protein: CASSVALAHTGELFF
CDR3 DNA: TGTGCCAGCAGCGTAGCTCTGGCGCACACCGGGGAGCTGTTTTTT

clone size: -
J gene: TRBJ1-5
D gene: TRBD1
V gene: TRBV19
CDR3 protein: CASRRYIFGTDYSNQPQHF
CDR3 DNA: TGTGCCAGTAGGAGATACATTTTCGGGACAGATTATAGCAATCAGCCCCAGCATTTT

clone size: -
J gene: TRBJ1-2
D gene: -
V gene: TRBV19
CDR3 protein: CASSHRGGYTF
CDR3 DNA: TGTGCCAGTAGTCACCGGGGTGGCTACACCTTC

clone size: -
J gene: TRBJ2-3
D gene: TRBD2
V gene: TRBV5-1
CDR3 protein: CASSFNGLAGFRGGTDTQYF
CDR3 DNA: TGCGCCAGCAGCTTTAATGGACTAGCGGGTTTTAGAGGAGGCACAGATACGCAGTATTTT